This record looks at one T cell receptor beta chain sequence and its context. The V end lost 5 bases, the J end lost 6 bases, and 14 bases lay between the germline ends. Germline lookup yields CDR1 MRHNA and CDR2 SNTAGT. The CDR3 runs to 13 residues. The data derive from a study of T cells in Graves' hyperthyroidism and ophthalmopathy. Amplification targeted TCR beta CDR3 regions from RNA transcripts. Carried out on the TCR CDR3, a first-round RT-PCR used the HTBI primer set. TCRdb itself ran the multiplex PCR reads through MiXCR, one entry per CDR3 protein. The sample includes roughly 700,000 distinct CDR3 sequences, roughly 17% of them seen just once. The diagnoses drew upon clinical symptoms, serum thyroxine and TRAb, thyroid ultrasound and orbital computed tomography.

This sequence joins TRBV6-4 and TRBJ2-7, with a possible D match to TRBD2 (5 bases). The TCR was taken from a man aged 50-59 years with Graves' hyperthyroidism. Sequences were obtained from blood. Here the CDR3 reads CASSYPGFREQYF. In nucleotides, the CDR3 is TGTGCCAGCAGTTACCCGGGGTTCCGCGAGCAGTACTTC.